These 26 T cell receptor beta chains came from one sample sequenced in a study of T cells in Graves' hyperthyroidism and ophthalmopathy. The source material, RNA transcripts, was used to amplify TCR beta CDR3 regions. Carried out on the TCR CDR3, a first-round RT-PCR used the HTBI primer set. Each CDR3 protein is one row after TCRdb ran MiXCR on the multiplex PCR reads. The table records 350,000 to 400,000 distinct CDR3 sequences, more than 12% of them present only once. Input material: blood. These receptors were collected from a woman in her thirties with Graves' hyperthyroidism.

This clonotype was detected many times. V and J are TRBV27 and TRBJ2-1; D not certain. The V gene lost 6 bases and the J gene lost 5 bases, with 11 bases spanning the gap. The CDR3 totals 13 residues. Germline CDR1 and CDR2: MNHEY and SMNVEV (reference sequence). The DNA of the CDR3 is TGTGCCAGCAGATTGACTGGACACAATGAGCAGTTCTTC. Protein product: CASRLTGHNEQFF.

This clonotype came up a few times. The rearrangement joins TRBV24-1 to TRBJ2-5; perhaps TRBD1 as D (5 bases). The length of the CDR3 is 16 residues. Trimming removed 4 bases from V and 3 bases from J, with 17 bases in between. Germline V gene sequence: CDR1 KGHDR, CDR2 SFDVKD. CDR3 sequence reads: CATSDSRQGREETQYF. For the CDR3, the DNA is TGTGCCACCAGTGACTCACGGCAGGGAAGAGAAGAGACCCAGTACTTC.

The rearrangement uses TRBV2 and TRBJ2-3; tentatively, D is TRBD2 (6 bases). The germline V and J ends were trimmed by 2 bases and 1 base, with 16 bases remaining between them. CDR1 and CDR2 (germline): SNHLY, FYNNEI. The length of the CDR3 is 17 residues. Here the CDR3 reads CASSERGTQSGTDTQYF. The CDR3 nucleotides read TGTGCCAGCAGTGAACGCGGGACCCAGAGCGGCACAGATACGCAGTATTTT.

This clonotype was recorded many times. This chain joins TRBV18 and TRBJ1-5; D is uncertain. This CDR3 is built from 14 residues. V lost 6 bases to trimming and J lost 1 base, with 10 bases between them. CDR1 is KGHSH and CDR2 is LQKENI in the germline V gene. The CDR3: CASSLGRSNQPQHF. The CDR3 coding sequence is TGTGCCAGCTCGCTTGGACGGAGCAATCAGCCCCAGCATTTT.

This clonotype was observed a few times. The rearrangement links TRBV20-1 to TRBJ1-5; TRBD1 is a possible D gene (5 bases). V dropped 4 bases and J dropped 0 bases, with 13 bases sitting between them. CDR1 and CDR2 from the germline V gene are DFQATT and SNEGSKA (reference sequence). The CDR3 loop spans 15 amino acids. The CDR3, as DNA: TGCAGTGCTATGGCCGACAGTTATAGCAATCAGCCCCAGCATTTT. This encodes CSAMADSYSNQPQHF.

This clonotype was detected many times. The CDR3 loop reads CASSQRSYEQYF. The CDR3 DNA follows: TGTGCCAGCAGCCAACGAAGCTACGAGCAGTACTTC. The chain has TRBV3-1 and TRBJ2-7, with D unclear. The CDR3 consists of 12 residues. Germline CDR1 reads LGHDT; CDR2 reads YNNKEL (reference sequence). Trimming removed 2 bases from V and 3 bases from J, with 5 bases in between.

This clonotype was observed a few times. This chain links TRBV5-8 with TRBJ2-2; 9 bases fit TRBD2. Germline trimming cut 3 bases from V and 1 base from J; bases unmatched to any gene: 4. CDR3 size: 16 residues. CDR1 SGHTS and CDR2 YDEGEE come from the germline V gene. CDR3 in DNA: TGTGCCAGCAGCTCTTTTAGCGGGGGGAACACCGGGGAGCTGTTTTTT. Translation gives CASSSFSGGNTGELFF. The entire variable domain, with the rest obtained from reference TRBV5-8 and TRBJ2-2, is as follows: EAGVTQSPTHLIKTRGQQATLRCSPISGHTSVYWYQQALGLGLQFLLWYDEGEERNRGNFPPRFSGRQFPNYSSELNVNALELEDSALYLCASSSFSGGNTGELFFGEGSRLTVL.

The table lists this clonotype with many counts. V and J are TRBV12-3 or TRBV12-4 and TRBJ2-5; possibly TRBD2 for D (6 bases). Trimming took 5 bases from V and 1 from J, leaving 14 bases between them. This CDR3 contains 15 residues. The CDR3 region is CASSPTRGPQETQYF. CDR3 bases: TGTGCCAGCAGTCCGACTAGGGGACCCCAAGAGACCCAGTACTTC.

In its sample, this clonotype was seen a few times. Here the CDR3 reads CASSLDGTRLNEQFF. In DNA form, the CDR3 reads TGTGCCAGCAGCTTAGATGGGACCAGACTGAATGAGCAGTTCTTC. This sequence joins TRBV11-2 and TRBJ2-1; D may be TRBD1 or TRBD2 (5 bases each). The ends were cut back, 0 bases at V and 7 bases at J, with 13 bases in the middle. This CDR3 has 15 amino acids. Germline CDR1 is SGHAT and CDR2 is FQNNGV.

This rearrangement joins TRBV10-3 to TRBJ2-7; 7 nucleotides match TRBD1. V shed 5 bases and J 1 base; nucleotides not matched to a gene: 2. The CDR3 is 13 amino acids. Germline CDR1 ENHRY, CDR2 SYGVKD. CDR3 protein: CAISPGQSYEQYF. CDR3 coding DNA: TGTGCCATCAGTCCGGGACAGTCCTACGAGCAGTACTTC.

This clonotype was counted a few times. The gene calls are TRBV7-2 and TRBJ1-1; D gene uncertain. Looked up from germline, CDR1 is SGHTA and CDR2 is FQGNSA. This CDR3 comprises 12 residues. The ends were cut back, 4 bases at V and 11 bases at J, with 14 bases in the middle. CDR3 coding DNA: TGTGCCAGCAGCTCTGAACTTCCATTGGCTTTCTTT. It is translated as CASSSELPLAFF.

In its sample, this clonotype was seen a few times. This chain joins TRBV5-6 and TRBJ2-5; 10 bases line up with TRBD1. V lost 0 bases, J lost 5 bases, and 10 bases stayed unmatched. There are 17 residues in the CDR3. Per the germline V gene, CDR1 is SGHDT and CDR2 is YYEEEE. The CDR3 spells CASSLVGDRGVRETQYF. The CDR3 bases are TGTGCCAGCAGCTTGGTTGGGGACAGGGGAGTGAGGGAGACCCAGTACTTC.

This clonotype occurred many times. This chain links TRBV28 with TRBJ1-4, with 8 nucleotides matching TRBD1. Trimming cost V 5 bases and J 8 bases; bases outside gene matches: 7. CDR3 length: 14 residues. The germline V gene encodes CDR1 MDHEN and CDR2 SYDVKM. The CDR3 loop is CASSQTGDDEKLFF. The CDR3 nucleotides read TGTGCCAGCAGTCAGACAGGGGACGACGAAAAACTGTTTTTT.

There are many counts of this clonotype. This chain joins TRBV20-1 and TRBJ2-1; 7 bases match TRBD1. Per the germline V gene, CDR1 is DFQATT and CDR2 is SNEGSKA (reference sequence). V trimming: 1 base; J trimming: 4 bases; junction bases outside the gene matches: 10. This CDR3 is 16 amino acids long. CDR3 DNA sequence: TGCAGTGCTAGAGTCCCCGGGCAGGGGGTGTACAATGAGCAGTTCTTC. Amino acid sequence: CSARVPGQGVYNEQFF.

CDR3 DNA: TGTGCCAGCAGCATGCCAGATCTTCCCCAGCATTTT. Protein product: CASSMPDLPQHF. The chain has TRBV7-9 and TRBJ1-5, with D unclear. The V end lost 5 bases, the J end lost 10 bases, and 12 bases lay between the germline ends. The CDR3 has 12 amino acids. Germline CDR1 and CDR2: SEHNR and FQNEAQ (reference sequence).

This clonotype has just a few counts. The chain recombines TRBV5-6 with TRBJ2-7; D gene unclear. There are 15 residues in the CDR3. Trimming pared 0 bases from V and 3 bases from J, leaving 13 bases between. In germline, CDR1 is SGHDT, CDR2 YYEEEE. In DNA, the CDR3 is TGTGCCAGCAGCTTGGTGGCGTTGGGATACTACGAGCAGTACTTC. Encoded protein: CASSLVALGYYEQYF.

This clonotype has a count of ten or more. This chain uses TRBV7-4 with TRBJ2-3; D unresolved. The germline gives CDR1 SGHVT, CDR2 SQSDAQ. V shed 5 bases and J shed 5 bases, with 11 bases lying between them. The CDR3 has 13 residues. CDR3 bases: TGTGCCAGCAGCCCCCTAGTGGAAGATACGCAGTATTTT. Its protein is CASSPLVEDTQYF. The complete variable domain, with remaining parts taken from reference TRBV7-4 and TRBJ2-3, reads GAGVSQSPRYKVAKRGRDVALRCDSISGHVTLYWYRQTLGQGSEVLTYSQSDAQRDKSGRPSGRFSAERPERSVSTLKIQRTEQGDSAVYLCASSPLVEDTQYFGPGTRLTVL.

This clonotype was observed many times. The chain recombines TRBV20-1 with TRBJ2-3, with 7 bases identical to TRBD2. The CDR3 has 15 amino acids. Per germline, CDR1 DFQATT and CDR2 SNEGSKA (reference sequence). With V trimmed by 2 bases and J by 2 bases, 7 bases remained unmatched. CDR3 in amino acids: CSARSPSGFTDTQYF. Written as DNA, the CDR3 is TGCAGTGCTAGATCGCCTAGCGGCTTCACAGATACGCAGTATTTT.

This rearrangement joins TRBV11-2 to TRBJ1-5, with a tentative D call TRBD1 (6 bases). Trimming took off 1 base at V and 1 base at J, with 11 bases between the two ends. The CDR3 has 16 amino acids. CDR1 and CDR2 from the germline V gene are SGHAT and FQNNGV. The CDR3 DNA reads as TGTGCCAGCAGCTTAGCACAGGGCCAGAGCAATCAGCCCCAGCATTTT. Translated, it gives CASSLAQGQSNQPQHF. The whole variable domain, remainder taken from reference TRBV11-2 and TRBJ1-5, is EAGVAQSPRYKIIEKRQSVAFWCNPISGHATLYWYQQILGQGPKLLIQFQNNGVVDDSQLPKDRFSAERLKGVDSTLKIQPAKLEDSAVYLCASSLAQGQSNQPQHFGDGTRLSIL.

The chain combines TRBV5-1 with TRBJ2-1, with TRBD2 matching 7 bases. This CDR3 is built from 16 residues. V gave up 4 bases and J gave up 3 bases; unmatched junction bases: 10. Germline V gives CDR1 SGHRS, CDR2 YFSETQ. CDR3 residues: CASSQKREGFYNEQFF. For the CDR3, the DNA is TGCGCCAGCAGCCAAAAGCGGGAAGGATTCTACAATGAGCAGTTCTTC.

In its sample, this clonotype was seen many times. CDR3 region: CASSSTGSNPGELFF. CDR3 coding DNA: TGTGCCAGCAGTTCGACAGGGAGTAATCCCGGGGAGCTGTTTTTT. The chain links TRBV12-3 or TRBV12-4 to TRBJ2-2; TRBD1 aligns across 7 bases. The trim removed 4 bases at V and 6 bases at J, leaving 8 bases unmatched. The CDR3 sequence is 15 residues long.

Here the CDR3 DNA reads TGTGCCAGCAGCTTAGGGACTATAACCTACGAGCAGTACTTC. Translation gives CASSLGTITYEQYF. The V call is TRBV7-9, the J call TRBJ2-7, with D perhaps TRBD2 (6 bases). Trimming left V 1 base short and J 2 bases short, with 9 bases between. Germline values: CDR1 SEHNR, CDR2 FQNEAQ (reference sequence). The CDR3 spans 14 residues.

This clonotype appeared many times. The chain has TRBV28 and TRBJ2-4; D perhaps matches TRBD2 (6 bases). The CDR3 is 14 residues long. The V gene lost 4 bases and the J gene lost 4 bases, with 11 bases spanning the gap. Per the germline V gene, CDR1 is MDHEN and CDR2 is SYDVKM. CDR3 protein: CASSYGTSKNIQYF. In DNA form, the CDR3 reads TGTGCCAGCAGTTACGGGACTTCGAAAAACATTCAGTACTTC.

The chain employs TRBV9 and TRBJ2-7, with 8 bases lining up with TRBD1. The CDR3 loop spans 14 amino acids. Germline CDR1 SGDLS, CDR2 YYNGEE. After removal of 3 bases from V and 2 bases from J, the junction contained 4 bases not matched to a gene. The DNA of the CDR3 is TGTGCCAGCAGCGAAGGACAGGGAACCTACGAGCAGTACTTC. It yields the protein CASSEGQGTYEQYF. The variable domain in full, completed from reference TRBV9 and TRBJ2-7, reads DSGVTQTPKHLITATGQRVTLRCSPRSGDLSVYWYQQSLDQGLQFLIQYYNGEERAKGNILERFSAQQFPDLHSELNLSSLELGDSALYFCASSEGQGTYEQYFGPGTRLTVT.

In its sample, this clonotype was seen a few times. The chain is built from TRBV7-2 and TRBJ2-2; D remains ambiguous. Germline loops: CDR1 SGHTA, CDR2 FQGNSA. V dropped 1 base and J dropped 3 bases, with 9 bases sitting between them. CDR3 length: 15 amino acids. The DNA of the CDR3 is TGTGCCAGCAGCTTAGTGTTTCGGGACACCGGGGAGCTGTTTTTT. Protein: CASSLVFRDTGELFF.

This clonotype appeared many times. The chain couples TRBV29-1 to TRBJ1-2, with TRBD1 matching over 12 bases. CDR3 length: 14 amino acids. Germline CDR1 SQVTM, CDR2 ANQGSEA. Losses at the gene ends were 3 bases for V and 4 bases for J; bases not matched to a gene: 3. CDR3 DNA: TGCAGCGTTGAGGGGACAGGGGGCGGCTATGGCTACACCTTC. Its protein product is CSVEGTGGGYGYTF.